A selection of T cell receptor beta chains follows, all from one sample in a study of T cell changes during pregnancy in multiple sclerosis. TCRdb's table, derived via immunoSEQ multiplex PCR, lists solely in-frame clones and lacks some. The sample includes 40,000 to 60,000 clones, around 93% seen only once; the top ten take approximately 2.9%. This sample comprised CD8+ T cells from peripheral blood mononuclear cells, obtained in the second trimester of pregnancy. These receptors originate from a female donor with multiple sclerosis, enrolled in a pregnancy study. The CDR3 runs from the conserved cysteine through the conserved F or W.

V gene	J gene	CDR3 protein
TRBV20-1	TRBJ1-5	CSASTDQPQHF
TRBV7-2	TRBJ2-3	CASSRGDRGGTDTQYF
TRBV6-1	TRBJ2-3	CASLQGGRGTDTQYF
TRBV6-5	TRBJ1-3	CASSLSKGSGNTIYF
TRBV30	TRBJ2-3	CAWSGVAGVYF
TRBV19	TRBJ1-1	CASSPETGMNTEAFF
TRBV7-3	TRBJ1-1	CASSPGGNTEAFF
TRBV28	TRBJ1-2	CASRTGGGYTF
TRBV11-2	TRBJ2-7	CASSQITGAEQYF
TRBV5-5	TRBJ1-1	CASTGSLTFF
TRBV9	TRBJ1-5	CASSETGGNQPQHF
TRBV5-5	TRBJ1-4	CASSRDLNEKLFF
TRBV25-1	TRBJ1-2	CASSDWDRDRHGYTF
TRBV20-1	TRBJ1-5	CSARPNQPQHF
TRBV9	TRBJ2-5	CASSGTSAETQYF